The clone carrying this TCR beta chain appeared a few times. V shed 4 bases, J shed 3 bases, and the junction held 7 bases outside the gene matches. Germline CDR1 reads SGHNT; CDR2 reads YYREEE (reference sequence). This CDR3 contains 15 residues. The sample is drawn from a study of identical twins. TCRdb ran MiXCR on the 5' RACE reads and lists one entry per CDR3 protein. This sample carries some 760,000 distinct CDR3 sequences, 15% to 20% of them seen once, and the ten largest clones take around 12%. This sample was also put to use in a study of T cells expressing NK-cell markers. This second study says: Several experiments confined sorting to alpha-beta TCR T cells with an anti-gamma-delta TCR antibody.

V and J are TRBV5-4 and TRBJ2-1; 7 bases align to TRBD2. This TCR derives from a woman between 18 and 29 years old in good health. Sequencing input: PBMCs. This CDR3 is CASSLPSGDYNEQFF. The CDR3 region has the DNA TGTGCCAGCAGCCTCCCTAGCGGAGACTACAATGAGCAGTTCTTC. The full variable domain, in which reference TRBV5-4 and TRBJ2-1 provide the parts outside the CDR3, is ETGVTQSPTHLIKTRGQQVTLRCSSQSGHNTVSWYQQALGQGPQFIFQYYREEENGRGNFPPRFSGLQFPNYSSELNVNALELDDSALYLCASSLPSGDYNEQFFGPGTRLTVL.